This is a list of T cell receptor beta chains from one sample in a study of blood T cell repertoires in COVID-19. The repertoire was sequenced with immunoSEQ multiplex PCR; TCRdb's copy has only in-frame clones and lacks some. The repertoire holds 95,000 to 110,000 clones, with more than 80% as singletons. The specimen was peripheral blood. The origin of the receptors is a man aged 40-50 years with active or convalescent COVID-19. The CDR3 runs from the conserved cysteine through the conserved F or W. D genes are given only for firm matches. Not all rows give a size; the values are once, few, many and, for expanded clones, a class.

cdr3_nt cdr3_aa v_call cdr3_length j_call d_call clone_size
TGTGCCAGCAGCCTAGGGGGTTTATCGGGACTAGCGGGAAACGAGCAGTACTTC CASSLGGLSGLAGNEQYF TRBV4-2 18 TRBJ2-7 TRBD2 few
TGTGCCAGCATGGCGGGGGAGACAGGGGGGAATCAGCCCCAGCATTTT CASMAGETGGNQPQHF TRBV25-1 16 TRBJ1-5 TRBD1 -
TGTGCCAGCAGTCAACAGGGGGCGCTTACCTATGGCTACACCTTC CASSQQGALTYGYTF TRBV27 15 TRBJ1-2 TRBD1 -
TGTGCCAGCAGCGTAGAGCCTAGCCCCTACAATGAGCAGTTCTTC CASSVEPSPYNEQFF TRBV9 15 TRBJ2-1 - -
TGTGCCAGCAGTTCCGCGCAGGGACAGTTGGGCTATGGCTACACCTTC CASSSAQGQLGYGYTF TRBV6-2/TRBV6-3 16 TRBJ1-2 TRBD1 -
TGTGCCAGCAGCCTAGGGACAGGGAGTCGAACTAACTATGGCTACACCTTC CASSLGTGSRTNYGYTF TRBV7-9 17 TRBJ1-2 TRBD1 -
TGTGCCAGCAGTTCCTCCGGCAGGGAGCAGTTCTTC CASSSSGREQFF TRBV6-2/TRBV6-3 12 TRBJ2-1 - -
TGTGCCAGCTCACCAGCTGGGACTAGGGCGATCAATGAGCAGTTCTTC CASSPAGTRAINEQFF TRBV18 16 TRBJ2-1 TRBD2 -
TGTGCCAGCAGCTTCAGGGATTTAGTGCCTTTCTTT CASSFRDLVPFF TRBV7-9 12 TRBJ1-1 - once
TGTGCCAGCAGTTTACTGGACAGGGCGACCTACGAGCAGTACTTC CASSLLDRATYEQYF TRBV28 15 TRBJ2-7 TRBD1 -
TGTGCCAGCAGCCGTTATGGGACAGGGGTGACTGAAGCTTTCTTT CASSRYGTGVTEAFF TRBV7-2 15 TRBJ1-1 TRBD1 -
TGTGCCAGCAGCGTGGGACTAGCGTCCTACGAGCAGTACTTC CASSVGLASYEQYF TRBV9 14 TRBJ2-7 TRBD2 -
TGTGCCAGCTCACCAAACATTGGACAGGGCCAAGAGACCCAGTACTTC CASSPNIGQGQETQYF TRBV18 16 TRBJ2-5 TRBD1 -
TGTGCCAGCAGCGGGGGGGGCACTGAAGCTTTCTTT CASSGGGTEAFF TRBV3-1/TRBV3-2 12 TRBJ1-1 - -
TGTGCCAGCAGTTTAGCGGGAGTGTACAATGAGCAGTTCTTC CASSLAGVYNEQFF TRBV27 14 TRBJ2-1 TRBD2 -
TGTGCCAGCAGCAAAATGATCCCATTTCGTGTAGACGAGCAGTACTTC CASSKMIPFRVDEQYF TRBV3-1/TRBV3-2 16 TRBJ2-7 - -
TGCAGTGCTAGTGATAGGTGGGGAGTCAGCAATCAGCCCCAGCATTTT CSASDRWGVSNQPQHF TRBV20-1 16 TRBJ1-5 - -
TGTGCCAGCAGTAGACCGCCGGGACTAGCGGGAGTAACTCCCCACTACGAGCAGTACTTC CASSRPPGLAGVTPHYEQYF TRBV11-3 20 TRBJ2-7 TRBD2 -